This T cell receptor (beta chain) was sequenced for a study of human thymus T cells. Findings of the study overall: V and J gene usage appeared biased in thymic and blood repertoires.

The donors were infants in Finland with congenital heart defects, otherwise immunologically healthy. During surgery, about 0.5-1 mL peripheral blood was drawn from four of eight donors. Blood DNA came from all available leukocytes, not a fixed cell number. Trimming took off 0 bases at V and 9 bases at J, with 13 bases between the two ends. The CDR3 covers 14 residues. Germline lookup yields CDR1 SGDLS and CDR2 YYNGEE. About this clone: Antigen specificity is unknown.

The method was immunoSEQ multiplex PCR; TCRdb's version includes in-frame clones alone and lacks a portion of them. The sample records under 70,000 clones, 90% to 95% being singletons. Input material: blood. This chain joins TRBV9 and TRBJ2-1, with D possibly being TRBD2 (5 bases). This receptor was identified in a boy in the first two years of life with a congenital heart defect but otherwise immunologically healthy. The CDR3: CASSVGGSVGEQFF. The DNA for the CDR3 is TGTGCCAGCAGCGTAGGAGGGAGTGTTGGTGAGCAGTTCTTC.